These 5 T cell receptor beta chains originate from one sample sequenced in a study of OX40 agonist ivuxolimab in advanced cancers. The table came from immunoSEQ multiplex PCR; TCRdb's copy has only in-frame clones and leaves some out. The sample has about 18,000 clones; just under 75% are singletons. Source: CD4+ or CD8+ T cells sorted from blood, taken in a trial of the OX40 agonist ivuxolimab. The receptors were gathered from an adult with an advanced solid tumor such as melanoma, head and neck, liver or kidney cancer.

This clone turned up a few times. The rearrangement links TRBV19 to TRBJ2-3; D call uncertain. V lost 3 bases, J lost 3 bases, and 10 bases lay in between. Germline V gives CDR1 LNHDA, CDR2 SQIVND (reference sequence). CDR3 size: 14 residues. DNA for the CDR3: TGTGCCAGTAGTATGGGTGTTCGGACAGATACGCAGTATTTT. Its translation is CASSMGVRTDTQYF.

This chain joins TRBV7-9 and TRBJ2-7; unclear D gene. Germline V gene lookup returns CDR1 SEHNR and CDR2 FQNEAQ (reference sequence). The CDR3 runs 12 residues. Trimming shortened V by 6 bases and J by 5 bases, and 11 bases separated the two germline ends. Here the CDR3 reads CASRTLGNEQYF. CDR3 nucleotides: TGTGCCAGCAGAACCCTGGGGAACGAGCAGTACTTC.

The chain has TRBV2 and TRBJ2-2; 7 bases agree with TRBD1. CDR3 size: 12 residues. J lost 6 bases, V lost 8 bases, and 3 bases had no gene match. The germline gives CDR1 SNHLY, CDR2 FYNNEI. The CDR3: CASPDRAGELFF. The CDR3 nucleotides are TGTGCCAGCCCTGACAGGGCCGGGGAGCTGTTTTTT.

CDR3 in DNA: TGTGCCAGCAGCGTATCGGGAGGGGCCCAAGAGCAGTACTTC. As protein: CASSVSGGAQEQYF. The rearrangement links TRBV9 to TRBJ2-7; 8 bases match TRBD2. J gave up 7 bases and V 1 base, and 7 bases lay outside the gene matches. The germline gives CDR1 SGDLS, CDR2 YYNGEE. This CDR3 is 14 amino acids long.

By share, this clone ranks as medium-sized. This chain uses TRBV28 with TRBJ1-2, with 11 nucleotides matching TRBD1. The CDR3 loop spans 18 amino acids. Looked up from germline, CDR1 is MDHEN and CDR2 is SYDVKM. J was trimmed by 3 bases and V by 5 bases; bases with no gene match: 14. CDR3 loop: CASSLEGQGGSFDYGYTF. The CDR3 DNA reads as TGTGCCAGCAGTCTAGAGGGACAGGGGGGATCATTCGACTATGGCTACACCTTC.